Listed here are 28 T cell receptor beta chains from one sample, sequenced in a study of long-term antiretroviral therapy in people with HIV. The immunoSEQ assay was v3.0, run at survey level. Here immunoSEQ multiplex PCR was the method, and the copy in TCRdb shows in-frame clones only, minus some. The table records approximately 30,000 clones, approximately 83% of them present only once. This specimen consisted of unsorted PBMCs, obtained almost 2.9 years after starting antiretroviral therapy. These receptors all stem from a young man with HIV.

The rearrangement uses TRBV9 and TRBJ2-7; TRBD1 matches at 11 bases. Trimming removed 3 bases from V and 0 bases from J; junction bases left unmatched: 2. This CDR3 has 15 residues. Looked up from germline, CDR1 is SGDLS and CDR2 is YYNGEE. CDR3 bases: TGTGCCAGCAGCGAGGGACAGGGGGGCTCCTACGAGCAGTACTTC. Translated, it gives CASSEGQGGSYEQYF.

This chain connects TRBV28 to TRBJ1-5; D unresolved. The germline V and J ends were trimmed by 5 bases and 3 bases, with 14 bases remaining between them. The CDR3 has 15 residues. The V gene's germline CDR1 is MDHEN and CDR2 SYDVKM. Here the CDR3 reads CASSRTGILNQPQHF. As DNA, the CDR3 is TGTGCCAGCAGTCGGACCGGGATACTCAATCAGCCCCAGCATTTT.

The V call is TRBV10-3, the J call TRBJ1-5; D uncertain. Per the germline V gene, CDR1 is ENHRY and CDR2 is SYGVKD. The length of the CDR3 is 13 residues. V was shortened by 10 bases and J by 1 base, with 11 bases between the two germline ends. The CDR3 loop reads CATGLDSNQPQHF. CDR3 in DNA: TGTGCCACCGGACTGGACAGCAATCAGCCCCAGCATTTT.

The rearrangement joins TRBV21-1 to TRBJ1-2. TRBV21-1 is termed a pseudogene. The CDR3 totals 15 residues. The CDR3: CASSKTKGRYYGYTF. The CDR3 region has the DNA TGTGCCAGCAGCAAAACAAAAGGGAGGTACTATGGCTACACCTTC.

The V gene is TRBV27, the J gene TRBJ2-3; 15 nucleotides align to TRBD2. The germline gives CDR1 MNHEY, CDR2 SMNVEV (reference sequence). There are 19 residues in the CDR3. V dropped 4 bases and J dropped 0; count of bases not matched to a gene: 8. The CDR3 DNA reads TGTGCCAGCAGTTCCTCGGGACTAGCGGGAGGTACTAGCACAGATACGCAGTATTTT. This encodes CASSSSGLAGGTSTDTQYF.

V is TRBV7-3 and J is TRBJ2-1; perhaps TRBD1 as D (8 bases). This CDR3 is built from 15 residues. The germline V gene has CDR1 SGHTA and CDR2 FQGTGA. Trimming removed 5 bases at V and 2 bases at J, with 13 bases between. The CDR3 sequence is CASSPTGGAYNEQFF. The CDR3 nucleotides are TGTGCCAGCAGCCCCACAGGGGGGGCCTACAATGAGCAGTTCTTC.

This chain links TRBV28 with TRBJ1-2, with 10 nucleotides matching TRBD1. The length of the CDR3 is 15 residues. V shed 1 base and J 3 bases; nucleotides not matched to a gene: 2. Germline CDR1 is MDHEN and CDR2 is SYDVKM. CDR3 amino acids: CASSLYGTGDYGYTF. The CDR3 DNA is TGTGCCAGCAGTTTATACGGGACAGGGGACTATGGCTACACCTTC.

The chain recombines TRBV2 with TRBJ1-2; D uncertain. The CDR3 has 12 amino acids. CDR1 is SNHLY and CDR2 is FYNNEI in the germline V gene. V lost 7 bases, J lost 0 bases, and 6 bases lay in between. The DNA for the CDR3 is TGTGCCAGCAACCTAGCTAACTATGGCTACACCTTC. Protein sequence: CASNLANYGYTF. The full variable domain, rest sourced from reference TRBV2 and TRBJ1-2, is EPEVTQTPSHQVTQMGQEVILRCVPISNHLYFYWYRQILGQKVEFLVSFYNNEISEKSEIFDDQFSVERPDGSNFTLKIRSTKLEDSAMYFCASNLANYGYTFGSGTRLTVV.

The chain couples TRBV27 to TRBJ1-6, with a weak D call TRBD1 (6 bases). Germline CDR1 is MNHEY and CDR2 is SMNVEV (reference sequence). The CDR3 contains 14 residues. V lost 9 bases and J lost 7, with 16 bases in between. The CDR3 protein is CASTPGQRNSPLHF. CDR3 in DNA: TGTGCCAGTACACCAGGACAGAGAAATTCACCCCTCCACTTT.

This clone was seen more than once but under ten times. The chain employs TRBV7-8 and TRBJ1-2; TRBD1 matches at 8 bases. Germline V gene data show CDR1 as SGHVS and CDR2 as FQNEAQ. Unmatched junction bases numbered 4, after V lost 5 bases and J lost 5 bases. CDR3 size: 13 residues. The CDR3 DNA is TGTGCCAGCAGCCCGGGACAGGTGTATGGCTACACCTTC. Amino acids: CASSPGQVYGYTF. The whole variable domain, remainder taken from reference TRBV7-8 and TRBJ1-2, is GAGVSQSPRYKVAKRGQDVALRCDPISGHVSLFWYQQALGQGPEFLTYFQNEAQLDKSGLPSDRFFAERPEGSVSTLKIQRTQQEDSAVYLCASSPGQVYGYTFGSGTRLTVV.

This chain links TRBV6-5 with TRBJ1-2; TRBD1 matches at 8 bases. The CDR3 extends over 14 amino acids. Looked up from germline, CDR1 is MNHEY and CDR2 is SVGAGI. The V and J ends lost 7 bases and 2 bases, in that order; junction bases with no gene match: 6. Here the CDR3 reads CASKGQGRNYGYTF. The DNA of the CDR3 is TGTGCCAGCAAAGGACAGGGTCGGAACTATGGCTACACCTTC.

This clone was observed a single time. The V gene is TRBV19, the J gene TRBJ1-6; TRBD1 agrees at 9 bases. The CDR3 has 14 residues. Trimming took 7 bases from V and 14 from J; bases not matched to a gene: 12. The V gene's germline CDR1 is LNHDA and CDR2 SQIVND (reference sequence). The CDR3 sequence: CASTPGQGSKSLHF. CDR3 nucleotides: TGTGCCAGTACCCCGGGACAGGGAAGTAAGTCCCTCCACTTT.

The chain has TRBV29-1 and TRBJ1-2, with D possibly being TRBD1 (5 bases). Between the trimmed V and J ends, which lost 5 bases and 8 bases, there was a span of 18 bases. Germline values: CDR1 SQVTM, CDR2 ANQGSEA. The CDR3 covers 13 residues. The CDR3 is CSVPGGGKEGYTF. The CDR3 coding sequence is TGCAGCGTTCCCGGGGGGGGGAAGGAAGGCTACACCTTC.

V gene TRBV11-3 combines with J gene TRBJ2-7; weak D call: TRBD2 (5 bases). There are 15 residues in the CDR3. The V gene lost 3 bases and the J gene lost 4 bases, with 16 bases spanning the gap. Germline lookup yields CDR1 SGHNT and CDR2 YENEEA. CDR3 nucleotides: TGTGCCAGCAGCTTTAGAGCCGGCGGGCAGTACGAGCAGTACTTC. It specifies CASSFRAGGQYEQYF.

This sequence joins TRBV18 and TRBJ2-5, with D possibly matching TRBD1 (5 bases). V lost 0 bases and J 5 bases, leaving 13 bases between the germline ends. This CDR3 has 15 residues. Germline V CDR1 and CDR2: KGHSH, LQKENI. The CDR3 here is CASSPPQGPHETQYF. The CDR3 bases are TGTGCCAGCTCACCACCGCAGGGTCCCCACGAGACCCAGTACTTC.

The rearrangement joins TRBV7-3 to TRBJ2-2; D assignment may be TRBD1 or TRBD2 (5 bases each). V lost 1 base and J 3 bases, leaving 9 bases between the germline ends. Germline CDR1 and CDR2: SGHTA and FQGTGA. This CDR3 region has 15 residues. CDR3 protein: CASSLIGTDTGELFF. DNA for the CDR3: TGTGCCAGCAGCTTAATAGGGACGGACACCGGGGAGCTGTTTTTT.

The CDR3 sequence: CASSRRGRDSYNEQFF. In DNA form, the CDR3 reads TGCGCCAGCAGCAGAAGGGGACGAGATTCCTACAATGAGCAGTTCTTC. The chain combines TRBV5-1 with TRBJ2-1; D is possibly TRBD1 or TRBD2 (5 bases each). Germline CDR1 SGHRS, CDR2 YFSETQ. Trimming pared 4 bases from V and 1 base from J, leaving 15 bases between. CDR3 length: 16 amino acids.

This rearrangement joins TRBV28 to TRBJ1-5, with no clear D. The CDR3 length is 12 residues. The germline V gene encodes CDR1 MDHEN and CDR2 SYDVKM. V lost 5 bases and J lost 6, with 8 bases in between. CDR3 amino acids: CASSLQGQPQHF. CDR3 bases: TGTGCCAGCAGTCTCCAAGGTCAGCCCCAGCATTTT.

The J gene is TRBJ2-7, the V gene TRBV2; 7 positions match TRBD1. V lost 3 bases, J lost 6 bases, and 8 bases stayed unmatched. The germline V gene has CDR1 SNHLY and CDR2 FYNNEI. This CDR3 is built from 14 residues. The CDR3 region has the DNA TGTGCCAGCAGTGAGGGTAGGGGGCAGCTCGAGCAGTACTTC. This gives the protein CASSEGRGQLEQYF.

J is TRBJ2-5 and V is TRBV6-1; either TRBD1 or TRBD2 may fit D (5 bases each). In germline, CDR1 is MNHNS, CDR2 SASEGT. The CDR3 is made up of 16 amino acids. V gave up 2 bases and J gave up 2 bases, with 15 bases separating them. CDR3 sequence: CASSEPRGRIQETQYF. CDR3 nucleotide sequence: TGTGCCAGCAGTGAACCTCGGGGACGGATTCAAGAGACCCAGTACTTC.

This clone occurred a few times. The chain joins TRBV19 to TRBJ2-1, with 8 bases aligning to TRBD1. The germline CDR1 and CDR2 sequences are LNHDA and SQIVND (reference sequence). Trimming at V came to 4 bases and at J to 7 bases, leaving 6 bases not matched to a gene. The CDR3 loop spans 14 amino acids. In nucleotides, the CDR3 is TGTGCCAGTAGTAGGGGGACAGGAGGGAATGAGCAGTTCTTC. Translated: CASSRGTGGNEQFF.

The gene calls are TRBV25-1 and TRBJ1-2; tentative D call: TRBD1 (5 bases). The length of the CDR3 is 14 residues. Germline V CDR1 and CDR2: MGHDK, SYGVNS. V was shortened by 1 base and J by 4 bases, with 10 bases between the two germline ends. The CDR3 DNA sequence: TGTGCCAGCAGTGAATCGGGGCTGTTCTATGGCTACACCTTC. It yields the protein CASSESGLFYGYTF.

The chain couples TRBV10-3 to TRBJ1-1; D ambiguous. Germline V CDR1 and CDR2: ENHRY, SYGVKD. Trimming removed 7 bases from V and 1 base from J, with 7 bases in between. CDR3 length: 12 residues. The CDR3 here is CAIKGQNTEAFF. The CDR3 DNA reads TGTGCCATCAAAGGGCAGAACACTGAAGCTTTCTTT.

The chain uses TRBV30 and TRBJ2-7; 7 nucleotides align to TRBD1. CDR1 and CDR2 from the germline V gene are GTSNPN and SVGIG (reference sequence). Trimming took 0 bases from V and 4 from J; bases not matched to a gene: 6. The CDR3 is made up of 14 amino acids. CDR3 sequence (DNA): TGTGCCTGGAGTGTAACAGGGGTTCGGTACGAGCAGTACTTC. Translation gives CAWSVTGVRYEQYF.

The V and J genes are TRBV14 and TRBJ1-1; D gene unclear. The CDR3 runs 15 residues. Trimming removed 2 bases at V and 0 bases at J, with 10 bases between. Germline V gene data show CDR1 as SGHDN and CDR2 as FVKESK. CDR3 residues: CASSQSAGVNTEAFF. The CDR3 DNA reads TGTGCCAGCAGCCAATCCGCGGGAGTGAACACTGAAGCTTTCTTT.

The rearrangement links TRBV30 to TRBJ2-7; D is unclear. CDR1 is GTSNPN and CDR2 is SVGIG in the germline V gene (reference sequence). Trimming removed 2 bases from V and 5 bases from J, with 10 bases in between. The CDR3 loop spans 12 amino acids. This CDR3 is CAWSLPVDEQYF. CDR3 in DNA: TGTGCCTGGAGTCTCCCTGTTGACGAGCAGTACTTC.

The sample holds a few counts of this clone. One end of the junction varies from germline; a read error may be responsible. V and J are TRBV11-2 and TRBJ1-1, with unresolved D. The V gene's germline CDR1 is SGHAT and CDR2 FQNNGV. This CDR3 spans 11 amino acids. The CDR3 bases are TGTGCCAGCAGCTCGAACAATGAAGCTTTCTTT. Translated, it gives CASSSNNEAFF. The complete variable domain, with remaining parts taken from reference TRBV11-2 and TRBJ1-1, reads EAGVAQSPRYKIIEKRQSVAFWCNPISGHATLYWYQQILGQGPKLLIQFQNNGVVDDSQLPKDRFSAERLKGVDSTLKIQPAKLEDSAVYLCASSSNNEAFFGQGTRLTVV.

The chain combines TRBV27 with TRBJ2-2, with D possibly being TRBD1 or TRBD2 (7 bases each). The germline V gene encodes CDR1 MNHEY and CDR2 SMNVEV (reference sequence). The CDR3 consists of 16 residues. V lost 10 bases and J 3 bases, leaving 21 bases between the germline ends. CDR3 residues: CATKGGDRLYTGELFF. In DNA, the CDR3 is TGTGCCACCAAGGGGGGGGACAGATTATACACCGGGGAGCTGTTTTTT.